A selection of T cell receptor beta chains follows, all from one sample in a study of cytomegalovirus exposure and HLA in healthy donors. Using immunoSEQ multiplex PCR, the repertoire was profiled, and TCRdb retains in-frame clones only, with some absent. The data contain under 200,000 clones, 80% to 90% of them singletons. Sequenced input: PBMCs. Every receptor here comes from a man aged 40-50 years in good health and CMV-seropositive. The CDR3 runs from the conserved cysteine through the conserved F or W. D genes are given only for firm matches. Where a row states a size, it is once, few, many or the class of an expanded clone; other rows omit it.

v_gene	j_gene	abundance	d_gene	CDR3aa	CDR3nt
TRBV16	TRBJ1-1	-	-	CASSIFGLNTEAFF	TGTGCCAGCAGCATCTTTGGGCTGAACACTGAAGCTTTCTTT
TRBV28	TRBJ2-7	-	TRBD1	CASSTSGTGSYEQYF	TGTGCCAGCAGTACCTCCGGGACAGGGTCCTACGAGCAGTACTTC
TRBV29-1	TRBJ2-3	once	-	CSVEDSGQSTDTQYF	TGCAGCGTTGAGGATAGCGGTCAAAGCACAGATACGCAGTATTTT
TRBV6-6	TRBJ2-7	-	-	CASSNPHGYEQYF	TGTGCCAGCAGCAACCCTCACGGCTACGAGCAGTACTTC
TRBV13	TRBJ2-7	-	TRBD1	CASSPRHRDRDSKEFYEQYF	TGTGCCAGCAGCCCCCGTCACCGGGACAGGGACAGTAAGGAGTTCTACGAGCAGTACTTC
TRBV28	TRBJ2-7	-	TRBD2	CASTPGGAGGFYEQYF	TGTGCCAGCACTCCGGGGGGAGCGGGAGGGTTCTACGAGCAGTACTTC
TRBV11-2	TRBJ1-1	few	-	CASSSSYTEAFF	TGTGCCAGCAGCTCGAGTTACACTGAAGCTTTCTTT
TRBV11-2	TRBJ2-7	-	-	CASSDNGHTYEQYF	TGTGCCAGCAGCGACAACGGACATACCTACGAGCAGTACTTC
TRBV7-6	TRBJ2-5	-	TRBD1	CASSPSRDREETQYF	TGTGCCAGCAGCCCGTCCCGGGACAGGGAAGAGACCCAGTACTTC
TRBV6-5	TRBJ1-1	-	-	CASSLLDHQGGAFF	TGTGCCAGCAGTCTCCTCGACCACCAGGGAGGAGCTTTCTTT
TRBV18	TRBJ2-2	-	TRBD2	CASSPQRLAGGANTGELFF	TGTGCCAGCTCACCTCAACGACTAGCGGGAGGGGCAAACACCGGGGAGCTGTTTTTT
TRBV18	TRBJ2-1	-	TRBD2	CASSGVLGGGSLHGEQFF	TGTGCCAGCTCAGGGGTCTTGGGCGGCGGGAGTCTTCATGGTGAGCAGTTCTTC
TRBV5-1	TRBJ2-7	-	TRBD2	CASSPGLAAPYEQYF	TGCGCCAGCAGCCCGGGACTAGCGGCACCCTACGAGCAGTACTTC
TRBV18	TRBJ1-5	-	-	CASSPRRGPDQPQHF	TGTGCCAGCTCACCCCGGAGGGGTCCGGATCAGCCCCAGCATTTT
TRBV5-4	TRBJ2-5	-	TRBD1	CASSPTGERGRQETQYF	TGTGCCAGCAGCCCCACAGGGGAGAGAGGGAGACAAGAGACCCAGTACTTC
TRBV9	TRBJ2-5	-	-	CASSVGSGMGETQYF	TGTGCCAGCAGCGTAGGTTCAGGGATGGGGGAGACCCAGTACTTC
TRBV10-2	TRBJ2-5	-	-	CASSDFTRGETQYF	TGCGCCAGCAGTGATTTTACCAGGGGAGAGACCCAGTACTTC
TRBV7-2	TRBJ1-1	-	TRBD1	CASSPGDRVNTEAFF	TGTGCCAGCAGCCCAGGGGACAGGGTAAACACTGAAGCTTTCTTT
TRBV2	TRBJ1-1	-	TRBD1	CASKRDSDTEAFF	TGTGCCAGCAAACGGGACAGTGACACTGAAGCTTTCTTT
TRBV2	TRBJ1-2	-	-	CASIATANYGYTF	TGTGCCAGCATTGCGACAGCTAACTATGGCTACACCTTC
TRBV2	TRBJ2-1	-	-	CASSAYDEQFF	TGTGCCAGCAGTGCCTACGATGAGCAGTTCTTC
TRBV7-2	TRBJ2-1	-	-	CASSLRRDEQFF	TGTGCCAGCAGCTTAAGAAGAGATGAGCAGTTCTTC
TRBV10-3	TRBJ1-1	once	-	CAIEQGTGTEAFF	TGTGCCATAGAACAGGGAACGGGCACTGAAGCTTTCTTT
TRBV6-5	TRBJ2-7	-	-	CASSPRRGGYEQYF	TGTGCCAGCAGTCCCCGGCGGGGTGGGTACGAGCAGTACTTC
TRBV2	TRBJ2-7	once	-	CASRSNSYEQYF	TGTGCCAGCAGAAGCAACTCCTACGAGCAGTACTTC
TRBV27	TRBJ2-7	-	-	CASSLGHRSEQYF	TGTGCCAGCAGTTTAGGCCATCGTTCCGAGCAGTACTTC
TRBV5-1	TRBJ2-5	-	TRBD2	CASSLVGGREETQYF	TGCGCCAGCAGCTTGGTCGGCGGGAGGGAGGAGACCCAGTACTTC
TRBV5-6	TRBJ2-4	-	-	CASSLLGQGWNIQYF	TGTGCCAGCAGCTTGCTGGGTCAGGGCTGGAACATTCAGTACTTC
TRBV6-1	TRBJ2-2	-	-	CASIRRGGELFF	TGTGCCAGCATCCGCCGGGGCGGGGAGCTGTTTTTT
TRBV19	TRBJ1-2	once	-	CASSIAGGDGYTF	TGTGCCAGTAGTATAGCGGGGGGTGACGGCTACACCTTC
TRBV7-9	TRBJ1-2	-	-	CASSYTSQAYGYTF	TGTGCCAGCAGCTACACCTCTCAGGCTTATGGCTACACCTTC
TRBV10-3	TRBJ2-1	-	-	CAVADAATPGEQFF	TGTGCCGTTGCTGACGCGGCGACCCCGGGTGAGCAGTTCTTC
TRBV6-5	TRBJ1-1	-	-	CASSLGGVNTEAFF	TGTGCCAGCAGTTTGGGGGGAGTGAACACTGAAGCTTTCTTT
TRBV5-1	TRBJ2-2	-	-	CASSLAQGTGELFF	TGCGCCAGCAGCTTGGCCCAGGGTACCGGGGAGCTGTTTTTT
TRBV7-9	TRBJ2-5	few	-	CASTQKETQYF	TGTGCCAGCACCCAGAAAGAGACCCAGTACTTC
TRBV5-4	TRBJ2-5	once	-	CASSLVSSGETQYF	TGTGCCAGCAGCTTGGTGTCGAGTGGAGAGACCCAGTACTTC
TRBV19	TRBJ2-5	-	TRBD1	CASNALGTAQETQYF	TGTGCCAGTAACGCTCTCGGGACAGCCCAAGAGACCCAGTACTTC
TRBV19	TRBJ2-3	-	-	CASSPGAQRVDTQYF	TGTGCCAGTAGTCCAGGGGCCCAAAGGGTCGATACGCAGTATTTT
TRBV4-3	TRBJ1-6	-	-	CASSQGQPSNSPLHF	TGCGCCAGCAGCCAAGGACAGCCCTCTAATTCACCCCTCCACTTT
TRBV11-2	TRBJ2-3	-	-	CASSSRLGGTDTQYF	TGTGCCAGCAGCTCACGGCTAGGGGGCACAGATACGCAGTATTTT
TRBV29-1	TRBJ2-7	-	TRBD2	CSAQLAINEQYF	TGCAGCGCCCAACTAGCGATCAACGAGCAGTACTTC
TRBV10-1	TRBJ2-7	few	-	CASSDGGSSYEQYF	TGCGCCAGCAGTGATGGGGGGAGCTCCTACGAGCAGTACTTC
TRBV7-8	TRBJ2-1	-	-	CASSLWQNEQFF	TGTGCCAGCAGCTTATGGCAGAATGAGCAGTTCTTC
TRBV28	TRBJ2-7	-	TRBD1	CASCWDRAYEQYF	TGTGCCAGCTGTTGGGACAGGGCCTACGAGCAGTACTTC
TRBV10-2	TRBJ2-1	-	-	CASSDGDNEQFF	TGCGCCAGCAGTGACGGTGACAATGAGCAGTTCTTC
TRBV9	TRBJ2-1	-	-	CASSAGLALANEQFF	TGTGCCAGCAGCGCTGGACTTGCCCTCGCCAATGAGCAGTTCTTC
TRBV5-1	TRBJ1-1	-	-	CASSTFTGLGTEAFF	TGCGCCAGCAGCACCTTCACAGGGTTGGGCACTGAAGCTTTCTTT
TRBV19	TRBJ2-2	-	-	CASSISGAGTGELFF	TGTGCCAGTAGTATAAGCGGAGCTGGCACCGGGGAGCTGTTTTTT
TRBV6-1	TRBJ1-2	-	TRBD1	CASSPGQGDYGYTF	TGTGCCAGCAGTCCGGGACAGGGGGACTATGGCTACACCTTC
TRBV4-1	TRBJ2-7	-	TRBD1	CASSQDGPRTGDYEQYF	TGCGCCAGCAGCCAAGATGGTCCAAGGACAGGGGACTACGAGCAGTACTTC
TRBV2	TRBJ1-5	-	-	CASSPRSGGFNQPQHF	TGTGCCAGCAGTCCAAGATCCGGCGGCTTCAATCAGCCCCAGCATTTT
TRBV7-2	TRBJ2-3	once	TRBD1	CASSLVLQGWDTQYF	TGTGCCAGCAGCTTAGTTTTACAGGGGTGGGATACGCAGTATTTT
TRBV6-5	TRBJ1-5	-	-	CASSYRDPGLGPQHF	TGTGCCAGCAGTTACCGCGACCCGGGTTTAGGGCCCCAGCATTTT
TRBV27	TRBJ1-1	-	TRBD1	CASSFRGTGNTEAFF	TGTGCCAGCAGTTTTCGCGGGACAGGGAACACTGAAGCTTTCTTT
TRBV5-1	TRBJ2-2	once	-	CASSLDPWGGGSNTGELFF	TGCGCCAGCAGCTTGGACCCGTGGGGCGGGGGCTCGAACACCGGGGAGCTGTTTTTT
TRBV7-2	TRBJ2-1	few	-	CASKVQRDNEQFF	TGTGCCAGCAAAGTCCAGCGGGACAATGAGCAGTTCTTC
TRBV10-1	TRBJ2-7	-	-	CASSGAEQYF	TGCGCCAGCAGTGGGGCCGAGCAGTACTTC
TRBV4-3	TRBJ2-4	-	TRBD1	CASSQGRDRKNIQYF	TGCGCCAGCAGCCAAGGCCGGGACAGAAAAAACATTCAGTACTTC
TRBV27	TRBJ2-5	-	-	CASSSLARQETQYF	TGTGCCAGCAGCTCGCTAGCGAGACAAGAGACCCAGTACTTC
TRBV15	TRBJ1-3	-	-	CATSSDRLGGNTIYF	TGTGCCACCAGCAGCGACAGACTTGGTGGAAACACCATATATTTT